These 8 T cell receptor beta chains originate from one sample sequenced in a study of early T cells in non-severe SARS-CoV-2 infection. TCRdb reprocessed the 5' RACE reads via MiXCR and lists one record per CDR3 protein. The data show about 43,000 distinct CDR3 sequences, roughly a tenth seen once. Sequenced input: whole blood. The source is an adult who was a healthcare worker with PCR-confirmed SARS-CoV-2 infection or an uninfected control (not recorded which).

A few counts support this clonotype. The chain links TRBV7-9 to TRBJ2-3; TRBD1 might be the D (6 bases). V dropped 1 base and J dropped 7 bases, with 12 bases sitting between them. The CDR3 extends over 14 amino acids. Germline V CDR1 and CDR2: SEHNR, FQNEAQ (reference sequence). The CDR3 loop is CASSLGQVAYTQYF. CDR3 bases: TGTGCCAGCAGCTTAGGACAGGTCGCCTATACGCAGTATTTT.

This clonotype has just a few counts. This rearrangement joins TRBV6-2 or TRBV6-3 to TRBJ1-1; no definite D call. Trimming removed 5 bases from V and 3 bases from J, with 16 bases in between. CDR3 length equals 15 residues. Germline V lookup: CDR1 MNHEY, CDR2 SVGEGT. CDR3 amino acids: CASSPRTPADTEAFF. The DNA of the CDR3 is TGTGCCAGCAGTCCCAGGACCCCAGCGGACACTGAAGCTTTCTTT.

This clonotype was observed many times. This chain joins TRBV12-3 or TRBV12-4 and TRBJ2-7; 8 bases are a match to TRBD2. This CDR3 region has 15 residues. J was trimmed by 5 bases and V by 1 base; bases with no gene match: 7. The CDR3 sequence: CASSLGPGRADEQYF. CDR3 DNA sequence: TGTGCCAGCAGTTTAGGTCCCGGGAGGGCCGACGAGCAGTACTTC.

This clonotype has ten or more counts. The CDR3 sequence: CASNHGERGTEQFF. As DNA, the CDR3 is TGTGCCAGCAATCACGGCGAGCGGGGGACTGAGCAGTTCTTC. V gene TRBV2 combines with J gene TRBJ2-1, with 8 bases aligning to TRBD2. V shed 7 bases and J 9 bases; nucleotides not matched to a gene: 11. The germline V gene has CDR1 SNHLY and CDR2 FYNNEI. The CDR3 has 14 amino acids.

This chain joins TRBV27 and TRBJ2-7, with 10 nucleotides matching TRBD1. From germline, CDR1 is MNHEY and CDR2 SMNVEV (reference sequence). After removal of 1 base from V and 4 bases from J, the junction contained 7 bases not matched to a gene. This CDR3 contains 16 residues. The CDR3 nucleotides read TGTGCCAGCAGTTTATTCTTGACAGGGGGCTTATACGAGCAGTACTTC. Amino acids: CASSLFLTGGLYEQYF.

V usage is TRBV6-2 or TRBV6-3 and J usage is TRBJ1-6, with D possibly matching TRBD1 (5 bases). V shed 7 bases and J shed 7 bases, with 14 bases lying between them. Germline CDR1 MNHEY, CDR2 SVGEGT. The CDR3 is made up of 14 amino acids. CDR3 in amino acids: CASIPGTRNSPLHF. Written as DNA, the CDR3 is TGTGCCAGCATCCCCGGGACGCGGAATTCACCCCTCCACTTT.

Ten or more counts support this clonotype. The genes are TRBV4-3 and TRBJ1-2; 7 bases are shared with TRBD1. The V and J ends lost 0 bases and 8 bases, in that order; junction bases with no gene match: 9. CDR3 length equals 15 residues. Per germline, CDR1 LGHNA and CDR2 YSLEER. Written as DNA, the CDR3 is TGCGCCAGCAGCCAAGATCTGAACAGGGGAAGCGGCTACACCTTC. Translating gives CASSQDLNRGSGYTF.

At least ten counts were recorded for this clonotype. The chain employs TRBV7-6 and TRBJ1-2; possibly TRBD1 for D (6 bases). Germline CDR1 and CDR2: SGHVS and FNYEAQ. This CDR3 has 16 amino acids. Trimming removed 2 bases from V and 0 bases from J, with 13 bases in between. The CDR3 protein is CASSLLGGRANYGYTF. As DNA, the CDR3 is TGTGCCAGCAGCTTATTAGGGGGACGGGCTAACTATGGCTACACCTTC.